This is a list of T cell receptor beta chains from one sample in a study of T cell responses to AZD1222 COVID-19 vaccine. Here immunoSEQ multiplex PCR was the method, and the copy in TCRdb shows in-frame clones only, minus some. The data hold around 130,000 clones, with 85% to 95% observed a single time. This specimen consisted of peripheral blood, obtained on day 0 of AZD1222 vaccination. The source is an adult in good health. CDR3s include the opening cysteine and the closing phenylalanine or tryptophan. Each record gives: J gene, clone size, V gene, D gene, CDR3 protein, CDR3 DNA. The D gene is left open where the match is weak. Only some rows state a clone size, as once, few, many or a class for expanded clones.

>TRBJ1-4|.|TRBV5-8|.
CASSDWSGKLFF
TGTGCCAGCAGCGATTGGAGTGGAAAACTGTTTTTT
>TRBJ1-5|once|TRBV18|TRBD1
CASSPGTGGNQPQHF
TGTGCCAGCTCTCCCGGGACAGGGGGCAATCAGCCCCAGCATTTT
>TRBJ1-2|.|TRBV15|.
CATSRDLVGARGYTF
TGTGCCACCAGCAGAGATCTCGTCGGGGCGAGGGGCTACACCTTC
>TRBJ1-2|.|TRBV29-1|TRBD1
CSAPVSGQPLGYTF
TGCAGCGCCCCGGTTTCGGGACAGCCGTTGGGCTACACCTTC
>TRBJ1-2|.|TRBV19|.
CASSPWRDSHYGYTF
TGTGCCAGTAGTCCCTGGCGGGATAGCCACTATGGCTACACCTTC
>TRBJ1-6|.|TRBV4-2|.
CASSHHGTGRNNSPLHF
TGTGCCAGCAGCCACCACGGGACCGGTAGAAATAATTCACCCCTCCACTTT
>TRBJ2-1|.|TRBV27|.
CASSLTRVNNEQFF
TGTGCCAGCAGCCTAACCCGGGTCAACAATGAGCAGTTCTTC
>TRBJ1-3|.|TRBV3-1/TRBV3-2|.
CASSHQGSGNTIYF
TGTGCCAGCAGCCACCAGGGCTCTGGAAACACCATATATTTT
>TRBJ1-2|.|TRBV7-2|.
CASSLRINGYTF
TGTGCCAGCAGCTTACGGATTAATGGCTACACCTTC
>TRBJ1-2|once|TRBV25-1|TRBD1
CASSDGQGHGYTF
TGTGCCAGCAGTGACGGACAGGGCCATGGCTACACCTTC
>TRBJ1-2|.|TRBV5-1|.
CASSLSQGLKLTNYGYTF
TGCGCCAGCAGCTTGAGCCAGGGCCTGAAGCTTACCAACTATGGCTACACCTTC
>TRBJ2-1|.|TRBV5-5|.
CASSSPWGEGGWNEQFF
TGTGCCAGCAGCTCACCTTGGGGGGAAGGTGGATGGAATGAGCAGTTCTTC
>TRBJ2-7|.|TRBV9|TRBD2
CASSGAGGSYEQYF
TGTGCCAGCAGCGGAGCGGGGGGCTCCTACGAGCAGTACTTC
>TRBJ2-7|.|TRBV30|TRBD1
CAWGRGQGAYEQYF
TGTGCCTGGGGCAGGGGACAGGGGGCCTACGAGCAGTACTTC
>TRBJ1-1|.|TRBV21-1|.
CASSSGRVNTEAFF
TGTGCCAGCAGCTCAGGAAGAGTGAACACTGAAGCTTTCTTT
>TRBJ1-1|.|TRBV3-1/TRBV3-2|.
CASSIRTGGVAFF
TGTGCCAGCAGCATTCGGACGGGGGGCGTAGCTTTCTTT
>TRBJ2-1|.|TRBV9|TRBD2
CASSSTGTIYNEQFF
TGTGCCAGCAGCTCCACGGGGACTATCTACAATGAGCAGTTCTTC
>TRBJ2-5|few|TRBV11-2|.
CASSLETAYQETQYF
TGTGCCAGCAGCTTAGAGACGGCTTACCAAGAGACCCAGTACTTC
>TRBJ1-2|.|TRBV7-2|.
CASRGTGGRDGYTF
TGTGCCAGCAGGGGGACGGGAGGAAGAGATGGCTACACCTTC
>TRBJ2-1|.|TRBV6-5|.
CASSTHRTEYNEQFF
TGTGCCAGCAGTACCCATCGGACAGAATACAATGAGCAGTTCTTC
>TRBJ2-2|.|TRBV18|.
CASSPSAGFANTGELFF
TGTGCCAGCTCACCCTCGGCAGGGTTCGCGAACACCGGGGAGCTGTTTTTT
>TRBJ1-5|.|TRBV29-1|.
CSVGTGWNQPQHF
TGCAGCGTTGGAACAGGGTGGAACCAGCCCCAGCATTTT
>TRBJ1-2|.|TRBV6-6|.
CASSSSDYGYTF
TGTGCCAGCAGTTCCAGTGACTATGGCTACACCTTC
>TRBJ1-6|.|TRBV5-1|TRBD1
CASSWTGDSPLHF
TGCGCCAGCAGCTGGACAGGAGATTCACCCCTCCACTTT
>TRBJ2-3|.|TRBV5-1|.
CASSFEIRTDTQYF
TGCGCCAGCAGCTTCGAGATTCGCACAGATACGCAGTATTTT
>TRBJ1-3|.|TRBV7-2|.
CASSPQRNTIYF
TGTGCCAGCAGCCCACAGAGAAACACCATATATTTT
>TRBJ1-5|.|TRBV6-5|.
CASSLQGLPQHF
TGTGCCAGCAGTTTGCAGGGTCTGCCCCAGCATTTT
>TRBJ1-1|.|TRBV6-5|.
CASSYQNRREAFF
TGTGCCAGCAGTTATCAAAACCGGAGGGAAGCTTTCTTT
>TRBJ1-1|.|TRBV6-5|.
CASTPGHPSGTEAFF
TGTGCCAGCACCCCGGGACACCCTTCGGGGACTGAAGCTTTCTTT
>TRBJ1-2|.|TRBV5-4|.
CASSPPGLSANYGYTF
TGTGCCAGCAGCCCCCCGGGACTTTCAGCTAACTATGGCTACACCTTC
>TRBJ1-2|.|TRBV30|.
CAWSVWGNYGYTF
TGTGCCTGGAGTGTTTGGGGAAACTATGGCTACACCTTC
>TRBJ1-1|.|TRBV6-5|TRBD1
CASSYSGQGRRTEAFF
TGTGCCAGCAGTTACTCCGGACAGGGACGTCGGACTGAAGCTTTCTTT
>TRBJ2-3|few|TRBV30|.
CAYDRGLSTDTQYF
TGTGCTTACGATCGAGGGCTTAGCACAGATACGCAGTATTTT
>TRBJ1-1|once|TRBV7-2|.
CASSPRPPPAEAFF
TGTGCCAGCAGCCCACGTCCTCCCCCGGCTGAAGCTTTCTTT
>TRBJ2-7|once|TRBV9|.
CASSVGHSSYEQYF
TGTGCCAGCAGCGTAGGGCACAGCTCCTACGAGCAGTACTTC
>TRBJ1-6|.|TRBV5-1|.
CASSLGELSSPLHF
TGCGCCAGCAGCTTGGGAGAACTGTCCTCACCCCTCCACTTT
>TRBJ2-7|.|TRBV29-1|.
CSVFWGNGEQYF
TGCAGCGTTTTCTGGGGGAATGGCGAGCAGTACTTC
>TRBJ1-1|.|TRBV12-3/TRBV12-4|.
CASSYLPGEAFF
TGTGCCAGCAGTTACCTACCAGGCGAAGCTTTCTTT
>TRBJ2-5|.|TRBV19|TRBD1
CASSIAGQDLMETQYF
TGTGCCAGTAGTATAGCCGGACAGGACCTCATGGAGACCCAGTACTTC
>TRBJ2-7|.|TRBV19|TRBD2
CASRTSGSYEQYF
TGTGCCAGCAGGACTAGCGGGAGCTACGAGCAGTACTTC
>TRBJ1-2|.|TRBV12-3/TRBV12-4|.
CASSSLRRGYTF
TGTGCCAGCAGTTCCCTCCGGCGCGGCTACACCTTC
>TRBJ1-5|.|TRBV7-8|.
CASSLAGFEPQHF
TGTGCCAGCAGCTTAGCAGGCTTCGAGCCCCAGCATTTT
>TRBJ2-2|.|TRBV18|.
CASSQGQGNTGELFF
TGTGCCAGCTCACAAGGGCAGGGGAACACCGGGGAGCTGTTTTTT
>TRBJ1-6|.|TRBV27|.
CASSLGQQDGSPLHF
TGTGCCAGCAGTTTAGGACAACAGGACGGTTCACCCCTCCACTTT
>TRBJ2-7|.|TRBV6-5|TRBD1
CASSYSRGRPYEQYF
TGTGCCAGCAGTTACTCGAGGGGGCGACCCTACGAGCAGTACTTC
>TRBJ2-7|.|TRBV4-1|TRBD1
CASSQDPAGQGYEQYF
TGCGCCAGCAGCCAAGATCCCGCGGGACAGGGCTACGAGCAGTACTTC
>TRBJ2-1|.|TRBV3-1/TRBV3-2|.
CASSQERYNNEQFF
TGTGCCAGCAGCCAAGAGAGGTATAACAATGAGCAGTTCTTC
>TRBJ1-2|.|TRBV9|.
CASSVDGGHHYGYTF
TGTGCCAGCAGCGTAGATGGGGGACACCACTATGGCTACACCTTC
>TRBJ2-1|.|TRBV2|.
CASKERHSLNEQFF
TGTGCCAGCAAGGAGCGGCATAGTCTTAATGAGCAGTTCTTC
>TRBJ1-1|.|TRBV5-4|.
CASRVRPENTEAFF
TGTGCCAGCAGGGTACGTCCCGAGAACACTGAAGCTTTCTTT
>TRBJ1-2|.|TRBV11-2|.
CASSLGGSNYGYTF
TGTGCCAGCAGCTTAGGGGGCTCTAACTATGGCTACACCTTC
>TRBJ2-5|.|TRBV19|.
CASSIVGRETQYF
TGTGCCAGTAGTATTGTGGGGCGGGAGACCCAGTACTTC
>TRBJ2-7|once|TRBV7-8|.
CASSLTRSYEQYF
TGTGCCAGCAGCTTAACCCGTAGCTACGAGCAGTACTTC
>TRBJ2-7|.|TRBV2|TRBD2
CASSGTSGVYEQYF
TGTGCCAGCAGTGGGACTAGCGGGGTCTACGAGCAGTACTTC
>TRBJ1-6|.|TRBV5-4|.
CASSLGQLPNSPLHF
TGTGCCAGCAGCTTGGGACAGCTACCTAATTCACCCCTCCACTTT